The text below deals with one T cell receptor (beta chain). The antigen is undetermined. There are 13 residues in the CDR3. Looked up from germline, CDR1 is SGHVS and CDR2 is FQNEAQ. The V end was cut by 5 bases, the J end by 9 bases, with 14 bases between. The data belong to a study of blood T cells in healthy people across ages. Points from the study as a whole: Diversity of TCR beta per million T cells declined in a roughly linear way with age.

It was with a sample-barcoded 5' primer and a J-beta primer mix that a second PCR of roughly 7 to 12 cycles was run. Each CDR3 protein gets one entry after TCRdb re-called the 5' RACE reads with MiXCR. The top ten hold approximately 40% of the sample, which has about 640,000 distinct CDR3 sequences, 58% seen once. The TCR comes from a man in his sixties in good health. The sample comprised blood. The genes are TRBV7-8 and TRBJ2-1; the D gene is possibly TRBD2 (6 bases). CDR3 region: CASSGGTLSEQFF. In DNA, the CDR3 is TGTGCCAGCAGCGGCGGGACCCTTAGTGAGCAGTTCTTC.